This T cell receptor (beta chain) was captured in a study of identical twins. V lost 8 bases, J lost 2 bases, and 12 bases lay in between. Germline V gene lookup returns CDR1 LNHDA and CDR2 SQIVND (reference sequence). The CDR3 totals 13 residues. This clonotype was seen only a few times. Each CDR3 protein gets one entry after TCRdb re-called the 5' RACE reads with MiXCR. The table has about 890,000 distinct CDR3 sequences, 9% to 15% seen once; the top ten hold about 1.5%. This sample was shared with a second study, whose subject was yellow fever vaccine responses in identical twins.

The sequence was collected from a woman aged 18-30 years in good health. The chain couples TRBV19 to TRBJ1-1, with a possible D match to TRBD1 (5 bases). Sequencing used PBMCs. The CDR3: CASSDTVNTEAFF. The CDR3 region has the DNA TGTGCCAGTTCGGACACGGTAAACACTGAAGCTTTCTTT.